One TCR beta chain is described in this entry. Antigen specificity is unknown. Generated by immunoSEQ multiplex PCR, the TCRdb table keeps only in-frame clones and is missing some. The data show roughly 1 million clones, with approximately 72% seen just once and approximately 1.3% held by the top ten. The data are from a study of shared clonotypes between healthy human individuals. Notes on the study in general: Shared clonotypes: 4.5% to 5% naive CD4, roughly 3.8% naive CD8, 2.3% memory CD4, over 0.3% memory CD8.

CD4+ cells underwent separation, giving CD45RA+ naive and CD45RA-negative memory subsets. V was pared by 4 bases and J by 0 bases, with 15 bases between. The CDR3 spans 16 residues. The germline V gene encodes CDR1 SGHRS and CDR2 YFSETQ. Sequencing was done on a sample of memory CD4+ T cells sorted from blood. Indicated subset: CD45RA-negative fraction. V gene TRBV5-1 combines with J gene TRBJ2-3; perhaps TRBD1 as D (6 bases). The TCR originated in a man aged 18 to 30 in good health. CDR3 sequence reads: CASSKGQYPSTDTQYF. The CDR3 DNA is TGCGCCAGCAGCAAAGGACAGTATCCTAGCACAGATACGCAGTATTTT.